The 21 T cell receptor beta chains presented below share a single source sample, sequenced in a study of blood T cells in healthy people across ages. For the second PCR, which ran for about 6 to 11 cycles, a sample-barcoded 5' primer and a J-beta primer mix were used. TCRdb recomputed calls from the 5' RACE reads with MiXCR, one row per CDR3 protein. The repertoire has about 680,000 distinct CDR3 sequences, 49% of them found once; the top ten carry about 32%. Sequenced material: blood. Receptor source: a woman aged 55-69 years in good health.

Only a few counts were recorded for this clonotype. The J gene is TRBJ2-1, the V gene TRBV20-1; 7 bases line up with TRBD2. CDR3 length: 14 residues. Germline V gene sequence: CDR1 DFQATT, CDR2 SNEGSKA (reference sequence). The junction had 8 bases not matched to a gene; V was cut back by 4 bases and J by 5 bases. The chain's CDR3 is CSAILAAKHNEQFF. Here the CDR3 DNA reads TGCAGTGCTATCCTAGCGGCGAAACACAATGAGCAGTTCTTC.

This clonotype was detected only a few times. The chain is built from TRBV29-1 and TRBJ2-5, with 12 bases that match TRBD2. CDR1 and CDR2 (germline): SQVTM, ANQGSEA. V was pared by 8 bases and J by 5 bases, with 6 bases of the junction left unmatched. This CDR3 has 13 residues. The CDR3 spells CSLASGRAETQYF. DNA of the CDR3: TGCAGCTTAGCTAGCGGGAGGGCGGAGACCCAGTACTTC.

Details on this clonotype: Relative to the germline gene, one junction end is altered; a read error may explain this. This chain connects TRBV7-2 to TRBJ2-7; 7 positions agree with TRBD1. CDR3 length equals 14 residues. Germline CDR1 is SGHTA and CDR2 is FQGNSA. CDR3 bases: TGTGTCAGCAGCTTAAACAGGGGCTACTACGAGCAGTACTTC. Translating gives CVSSLNRGYYEQYF.

This clonotype has more than one count but fewer than ten. J is TRBJ2-7 and V is TRBV28; D unresolved. Trimming took 3 bases from V and 3 from J, leaving 6 bases between them. Germline V gene lookup returns CDR1 MDHEN and CDR2 SYDVKM. The CDR3 contains 12 residues. The CDR3 DNA is TGTGCCAGCAGTTTGCCATTCTACGAGCAGTACTTC. Amino acids: CASSLPFYEQYF.

This clonotype has only a few counts. The CDR3 DNA reads as TGCGCCAGCAGCATCCCTAGCGGGAGCAACGAGCAGTACTTC. Translating gives CASSIPSGSNEQYF. This rearrangement joins TRBV5-1 to TRBJ2-7; 10 bases map to TRBD2. J was trimmed by 5 bases and V by 4 bases; bases with no gene match: 6. Germline loops: CDR1 SGHRS, CDR2 YFSETQ. This CDR3 region has 14 residues.

This clonotype came up many times. This rearrangement joins TRBV3-1 to TRBJ2-7; possible D gene TRBD2, 6 bases. Trimming stripped 0 bases from V and 7 bases from J, with 10 bases between. The CDR3 consists of 13 residues. The V gene's germline CDR1 is LGHDT and CDR2 YNNKEL (reference sequence). CDR3: CASSQDMRGEQYF. CDR3 nucleotides: TGTGCCAGCAGCCAAGATATGCGGGGAGAGCAGTACTTC.

The sample holds a few counts of this clonotype. The chain employs TRBV20-1 and TRBJ2-7, with D possibly TRBD2 on 6 matching bases. The V end was cut by 3 bases, the J end by 5 bases, with 11 bases between. This CDR3 is built from 12 residues. Germline V gene lookup returns CDR1 DFQATT and CDR2 SNEGSKA (reference sequence). This CDR3 is CSASGSPDEQYF. CDR3 bases: TGCAGTGCTAGCGGGAGTCCCGACGAGCAGTACTTC.

On this clonotype: Germline and junction disagree at one end, which may indicate a read error. The chain employs TRBV28 and TRBJ2-5; D unresolved. The CDR3 has 13 amino acids. CDR1 and CDR2 (germline): MDHEN, SYDVKM. The CDR3 coding sequence is TGTGCCGGCAGTTTTCAGGCCCGAGAGACCCAGTACTTC. Translation gives CAGSFQARETQYF.

In DNA, the CDR3 is TGCAGTGCTAGAGCGAACAGGGCCAGCGCCCAGCATTTT. Its translation is CSARANRASAQHF. The chain employs TRBV20-1 and TRBJ1-5, with TRBD1 as a possible D gene (6 bases). V shed 1 base and J shed 11 bases, with 15 bases lying between them. The length of the CDR3 is 13 residues. From germline, CDR1 is DFQATT and CDR2 SNEGSKA (reference sequence).

The chain uses TRBV24-1 and TRBJ1-2, with 11 bases lining up with TRBD1. CDR1 is KGHDR and CDR2 is SFDVKD in the germline V gene. V shed 3 bases and J 7 bases; nucleotides not matched to a gene: 6. The CDR3 has 15 residues. CDR3 sequence: CATSDAGQGAGGYTF. CDR3 nucleotides: TGTGCCACCAGTGATGCCGGACAGGGGGCAGGTGGCTACACCTTC.

The V gene is TRBV20-1, the J gene TRBJ1-2, with a possible D match to TRBD1 (5 bases). With 3 bases removed from V and 4 bases from J, the gap between germline ends came to 12 bases. CDR1 DFQATT and CDR2 SNEGSKA come from the germline V gene (reference sequence). This CDR3 comprises 13 residues. CDR3 region: CSARDRQTYGYTF. Here the CDR3 DNA reads TGCAGTGCTAGGGATCGACAGACCTATGGCTACACCTTC.

This clonotype was observed a few times. The rearrangement joins TRBV28 to TRBJ2-6; D may be TRBD2 (5 bases). This CDR3 is built from 16 residues. Germline V gives CDR1 MDHEN, CDR2 SYDVKM. Trimming removed 4 bases at V and 0 bases at J, with 10 bases between. In DNA, the CDR3 is TGTGCCAGCAGTTCAGGACTGACCTCTGGGGCCAACGTCCTGACTTTC. As protein: CASSSGLTSGANVLTF.

The rearrangement links TRBV18 to TRBJ2-1; TRBD2 matches at 13 bases. This CDR3 comprises 17 residues. CDR1 and CDR2 (germline): KGHSH, LQKENI. With 1 base clipped from V and 4 bases from J, the junction kept 4 bases outside the gene matches. The CDR3 here is CASSPLRTSGGYNEQFF. CDR3 nucleotides: TGTGCCAGCTCACCACTTAGGACTAGCGGGGGATACAATGAGCAGTTCTTC.

V is TRBV9 and J is TRBJ2-4; TRBD2 matches 8 bases. Germline V gene lookup returns CDR1 SGDLS and CDR2 YYNGEE. V lost 0 bases to trimming and J lost 5 bases; unmatched junction nucleotides: 4. This CDR3 has 15 residues. CDR3 sequence: CASSVDSGKENIQYF. The CDR3 DNA follows: TGTGCCAGCAGCGTAGATAGCGGGAAAGAAAACATTCAGTACTTC. The whole variable domain, filled in from reference TRBV9 and TRBJ2-4, reads DSGVTQTPKHLITATGQRVTLRCSPRSGDLSVYWYQQSLDQGLQFLIQYYNGEERAKGNILERFSAQQFPDLHSELNLSSLELGDSALYFCASSVDSGKENIQYFGAGTRLSVL.

This clonotype has more than one count but fewer than ten. V gene TRBV28 combines with J gene TRBJ2-7; D unresolved. V was cut by 3 bases and J by 3 bases, with 15 bases left in between. The CDR3 covers 15 residues. The germline CDR1 and CDR2 sequences are MDHEN and SYDVKM. The CDR3 DNA follows: TGTGCCAGCAGTTTTTTGGTCGAAAGACGCTACGAGCAGTACTTC. Residues: CASSFLVERRYEQYF. The full variable domain, rest sourced from reference TRBV28 and TRBJ2-7, is DVKVTQSSRYLVKRTGEKVFLECVQDMDHENMFWYRQDPGLGLRLIYFSYDVKMKEKGDIPEGYSVSREKKERFSLILESASTNQTSMYLCASSFLVERRYEQYFGPGTRLTVT.

The rearrangement uses TRBV5-1 and TRBJ2-4; D is possibly TRBD1 (5 bases). The CDR3 spans 15 residues. Germline CDR1 is SGHRS and CDR2 is YFSETQ. V was shortened by 2 bases and J by 15 bases, with 24 bases between the two germline ends. The CDR3 region has the DNA TGCGCCAGCAGCTTAACCATTGCCCCGGACAAAGTACCGTACTTC. Translated, it gives CASSLTIAPDKVPYF.

The gene calls are TRBV4-2 and TRBJ1-2, with D unresolved. V was clipped by 0 bases and J by 2 bases, with 16 bases between them. The CDR3 is 17 residues long. Germline lookup yields CDR1 LGHNA and CDR2 YNFKEQ. The CDR3 DNA sequence: TGTGCCAGCAGCCAAGAAGTGGGAGGGCAGAAGAACTATGGCTACACCTTC. Translating it yields CASSQEVGGQKNYGYTF.

The chain links TRBV10-3 to TRBJ2-7; no clear D. The length of the CDR3 is 15 residues. Germline CDR1 ENHRY, CDR2 SYGVKD. The V gene lost 6 bases and the J gene lost 7 bases, with 22 bases spanning the gap. The CDR3 nucleotides are TGTGCCATCAGACGCGATCGGAGCTTCCAAGCTGAGCAGTACTTC. Translated: CAIRRDRSFQAEQYF.

The chain combines TRBV6-2 or TRBV6-3 with TRBJ2-4; perhaps TRBD2 as D (6 bases). The J call may be faulty, since TRBJ2-7 better matches the DNA end. This CDR3 is 15 amino acids long. Germline CDR1 MNHEY, CDR2 SVGEGT. For the CDR3, the DNA is TGTGCCAGCAGCCCGTGGCGGGGAGGTACCTACGAGCAGTACTTC. Translation: CASSPWRGGTYEQYF.

The chain recombines TRBV10-3 with TRBJ2-7; 11 positions agree with TRBD2. Germline V gene lookup returns CDR1 ENHRY and CDR2 SYGVKD. CDR3 length equals 16 residues. V lost 4 bases and J lost 1; bases outside the gene matches: 6. The CDR3 protein is CAISGLTSGDSYEQYF. Written as DNA, the CDR3 is TGTGCCATCAGTGGGTTGACTAGCGGGGATTCCTACGAGCAGTACTTC.

This chain uses TRBV2 with TRBJ2-5; TRBD2 matches 10 bases. The junction had 13 bases not matched to a gene; V was cut back by 7 bases and J by 11 bases. Germline CDR1 SNHLY, CDR2 FYNNEI. This CDR3 contains 14 residues. The CDR3 coding sequence is TGTGCCAGCAAAAACCTAGCGGGAGACGTTCGGCAGTACTTC. It yields the protein CASKNLAGDVRQYF. Full variable domain (missing parts from reference TRBV2 and TRBJ2-5): EPEVTQTPSHQVTQMGQEVILRCVPISNHLYFYWYRQILGQKVEFLVSFYNNEISEKSEIFDDQFSVERPDGSNFTLKIRSTKLEDSAMYFCASKNLAGDVRQYFGPGTRLLVL.